This TCR beta chain stems from a study of PD-1 blockade in classical Hodgkin lymphoma. Produced via immunoSEQ multiplex PCR; TCRdb's table is partial and in-frame only. The repertoire consists of 15,000 to 20,000 clones, with 87% occurring once and the leading ten covering roughly 3.6%. V gave up 5 bases and J gave up 4 bases; unmatched junction bases: 15. The CDR3 spans 17 residues. In germline, CDR1 is SGHVS, CDR2 FQNEAQ. About this clone: Its antigen is still unknown.

Time point meaning: newly diagnosed, previously untreated cHL patient sample. Investigators turned to newly diagnosed, untreated classical Hodgkin lymphoma PBMCs for comparison. General study findings and limits: According to reports, newly diagnosed patients had lower baseline TCR diversity than healthy donors, and relapsed/refractory patients had lower baseline TCR diversity still.

This TCR derives from a human donor with classical Hodgkin lymphoma. The sequencing input was peripheral blood mononuclear cells (PBMCs). The J gene is TRBJ2-7, the V gene TRBV7-8; 9 bases align to TRBD1. CDR3 residues: CASSQPAGQGRRYEQYF. The DNA for the CDR3 is TGTGCCAGCAGCCAACCAGCCGGACAGGGGAGGAGATACGAGCAGTACTTC. The full variable domain, in which reference TRBV7-8 and TRBJ2-7 provide the parts outside the CDR3, is GAGVSQSPRYKVAKRGQDVALRCDPISGHVSLFWYQQALGQGPEFLTYFQNEAQLDKSGLPSDRFFAERPEGSVSTLKIQRTQQEDSAVYLCASSQPAGQGRRYEQYFGPGTRLTVT.